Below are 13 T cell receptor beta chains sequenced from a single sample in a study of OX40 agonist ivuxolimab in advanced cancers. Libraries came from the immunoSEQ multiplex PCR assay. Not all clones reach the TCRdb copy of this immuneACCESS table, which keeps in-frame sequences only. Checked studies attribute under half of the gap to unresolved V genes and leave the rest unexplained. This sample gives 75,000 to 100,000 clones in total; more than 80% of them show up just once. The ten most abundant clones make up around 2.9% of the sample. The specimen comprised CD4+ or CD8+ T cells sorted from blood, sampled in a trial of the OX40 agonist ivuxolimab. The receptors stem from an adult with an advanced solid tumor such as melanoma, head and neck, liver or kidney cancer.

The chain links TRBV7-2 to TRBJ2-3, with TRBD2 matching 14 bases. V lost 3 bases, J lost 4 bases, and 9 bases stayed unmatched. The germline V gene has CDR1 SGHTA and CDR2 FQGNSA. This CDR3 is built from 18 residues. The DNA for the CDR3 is TGTGCCAGCAGCTTCAGACTAGCGGGGGGGCCCGTCTCAGATACGCAGTATTTT. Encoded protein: CASSFRLAGGPVSDTQYF.

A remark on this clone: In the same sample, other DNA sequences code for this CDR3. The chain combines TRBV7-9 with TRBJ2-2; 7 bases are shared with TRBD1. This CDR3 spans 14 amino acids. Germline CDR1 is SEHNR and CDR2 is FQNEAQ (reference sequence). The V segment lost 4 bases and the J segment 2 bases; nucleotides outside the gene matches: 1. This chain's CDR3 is CASSYRGNTGELFF. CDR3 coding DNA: TGTGCCAGCAGCTACAGGGGTAACACCGGGGAGCTGTTTTTT.

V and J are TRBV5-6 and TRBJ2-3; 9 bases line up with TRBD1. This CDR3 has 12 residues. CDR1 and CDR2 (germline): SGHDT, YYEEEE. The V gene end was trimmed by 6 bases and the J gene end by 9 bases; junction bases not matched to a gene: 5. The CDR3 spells CASTGQGFTQYF. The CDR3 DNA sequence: TGTGCCAGCACCGGACAGGGGTTCACGCAGTATTTT. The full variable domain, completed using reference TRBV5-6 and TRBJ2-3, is DAGVTQSPTHLIKTRGQQVTLRCSPKSGHDTVSWYQQALGQGPQFIFQYYEEEERQRGNFPDRFSGHQFPNYSSELNVNALLLGDSALYLCASTGQGFTQYFGPGTRLTVL.

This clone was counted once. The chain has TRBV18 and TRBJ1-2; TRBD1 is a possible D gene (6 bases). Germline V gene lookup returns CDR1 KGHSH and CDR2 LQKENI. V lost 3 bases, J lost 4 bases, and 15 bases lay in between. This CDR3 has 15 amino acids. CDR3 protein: CASSPYRVGSYGYTF. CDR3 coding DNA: TGTGCCAGCTCACCCTACAGGGTAGGGAGCTATGGCTACACCTTC. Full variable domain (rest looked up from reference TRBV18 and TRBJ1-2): NAGVMQNPRHLVRRRGQEARLRCSPMKGHSHVYWYRQLPEEGLKFMVYLQKENIIDESGMPKERFSAEFPKEGPSILRIQQVVRGDSAAYFCASSPYRVGSYGYTFGSGTRLTVV.

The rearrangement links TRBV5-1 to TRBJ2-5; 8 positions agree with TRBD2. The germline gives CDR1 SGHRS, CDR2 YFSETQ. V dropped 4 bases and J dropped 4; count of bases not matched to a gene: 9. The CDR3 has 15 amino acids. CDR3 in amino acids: CASSPGRGASETQYF. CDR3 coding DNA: TGCGCCAGCAGCCCCGGGCGGGGGGCGTCAGAGACCCAGTACTTC. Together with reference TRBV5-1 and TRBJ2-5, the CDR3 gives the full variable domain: KAGVTQTPRYLIKTRGQQVTLSCSPISGHRSVSWYQQTPGQGLQFLFEYFSETQRNKGNFPGRFSGRQFSNSRSEMNVSTLELGDSALYLCASSPGRGASETQYFGPGTRLLVL.

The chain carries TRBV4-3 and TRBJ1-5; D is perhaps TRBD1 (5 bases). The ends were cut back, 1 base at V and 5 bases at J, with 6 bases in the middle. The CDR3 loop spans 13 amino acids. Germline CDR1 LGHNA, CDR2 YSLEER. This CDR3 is CASSQGDDQPQHF. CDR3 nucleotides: TGCGCCAGCAGCCAAGGGGACGATCAGCCCCAGCATTTT.

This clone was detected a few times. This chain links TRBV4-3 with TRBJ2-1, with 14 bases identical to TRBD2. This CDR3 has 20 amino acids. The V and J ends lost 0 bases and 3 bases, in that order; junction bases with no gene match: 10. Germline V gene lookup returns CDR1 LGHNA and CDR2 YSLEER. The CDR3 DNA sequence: TGCGCCAGCAGCCAAGAGGGGCGTGGACTAGCGGGGGGACTCTACAATGAGCAGTTCTTC. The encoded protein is CASSQEGRGLAGGLYNEQFF.

The CDR3 sequence is CASSPWTGWSEKLFF. CDR3 DNA sequence: TGTGCCAGCAGCCCCTGGACAGGGTGGAGTGAAAAACTGTTTTTT. The chain is built from TRBV5-6 and TRBJ1-4; TRBD1 matches at 8 bases. V lost 4 bases to trimming and J lost 7 bases; unmatched junction nucleotides: 9. The CDR3 spans 15 residues. CDR1 and CDR2 from the germline V gene are SGHDT and YYEEEE. Using reference TRBV5-6 and TRBJ1-4 for the parts outside the CDR3, the full variable domain is DAGVTQSPTHLIKTRGQQVTLRCSPKSGHDTVSWYQQALGQGPQFIFQYYEEEERQRGNFPDRFSGHQFPNYSSELNVNALLLGDSALYLCASSPWTGWSEKLFFGSGTQLSVL.

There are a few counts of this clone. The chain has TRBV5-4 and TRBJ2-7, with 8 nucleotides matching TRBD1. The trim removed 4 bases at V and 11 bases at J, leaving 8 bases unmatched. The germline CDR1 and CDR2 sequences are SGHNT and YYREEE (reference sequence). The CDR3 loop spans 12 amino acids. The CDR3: CASSPDREREYV. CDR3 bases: TGTGCCAGCAGCCCGGACAGGGAGCGGGAGTACGTC.

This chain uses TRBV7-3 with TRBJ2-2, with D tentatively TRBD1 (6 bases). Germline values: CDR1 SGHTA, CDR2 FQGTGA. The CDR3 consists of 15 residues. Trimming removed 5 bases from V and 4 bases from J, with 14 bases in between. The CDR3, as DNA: TGTGCCAGCAGCCGACAGGCTGGGGGCACCGGGGAGCTGTTTTTT. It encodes CASSRQAGGTGELFF.

CDR3 coding DNA: TGTGCCAGCAAAAGGGACAGGGGAGGAACCGGGGAGCTGTTTTTT. Translated, it gives CASKRDRGGTGELFF. The chain employs TRBV27 and TRBJ2-2, with TRBD1 identical over 10 bases. The germline V gene has CDR1 MNHEY and CDR2 SMNVEV (reference sequence). J was trimmed by 5 bases and V by 7 bases; bases with no gene match: 7. The CDR3 loop spans 15 amino acids.

The CDR3 loop is CRTGKQETQYF. DNA of the CDR3: TGTCGGACAGGGAAACAAGAGACCCAGTACTTC. The chain is built from TRBV19 and TRBJ2-5; 8 bases line up with TRBD1. The CDR3 runs to 11 residues. Germline V gene sequence: CDR1 LNHDA, CDR2 SQIVND (reference sequence).

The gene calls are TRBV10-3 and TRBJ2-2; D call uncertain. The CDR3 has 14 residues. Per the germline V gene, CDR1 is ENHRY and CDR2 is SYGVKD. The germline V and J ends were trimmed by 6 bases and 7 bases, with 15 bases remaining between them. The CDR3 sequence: CAIRGFKENGELFF. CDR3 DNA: TGTGCCATCAGGGGGTTCAAGGAGAACGGGGAGCTGTTTTTT.